What follows is one TCR beta chain and its context. This entry belongs to a study of T cells after yellow fever vaccination. Study details: The SMART-Seq v4 Ultra Low Input method served to prepare the low-cell-number fractions.

The V gene's germline CDR1 is SQVTM and CDR2 ANQGSEA. The CDR3 is 14 amino acids. The trim removed 4 bases at V and 5 bases at J, leaving 6 bases unmatched. It was through 5'RACE template switching that TCR cDNA was made, with a universal primer site and UMIs added. In TCRdb, the 5' RACE reads were re-called with MiXCR into one record per CDR3 protein. This table holds around 320,000 distinct CDR3 sequences, 7.5% to 9.5% found once. This chain links TRBV29-1 with TRBJ2-2, with 8 bases that match TRBD1. This receptor was obtained from a man between 18 and 29 years old who received the YFV17D yellow fever vaccine. Here the sequenced sample was CD4+ T cells sorted from PBMCs, taken 5 days after the yellow fever booster vaccination. CDR3 sequence: CSVAKQGATGELFF. The CDR3 region has the DNA TGCAGCGTTGCTAAGCAGGGGGCGACCGGGGAGCTGTTTTTT.